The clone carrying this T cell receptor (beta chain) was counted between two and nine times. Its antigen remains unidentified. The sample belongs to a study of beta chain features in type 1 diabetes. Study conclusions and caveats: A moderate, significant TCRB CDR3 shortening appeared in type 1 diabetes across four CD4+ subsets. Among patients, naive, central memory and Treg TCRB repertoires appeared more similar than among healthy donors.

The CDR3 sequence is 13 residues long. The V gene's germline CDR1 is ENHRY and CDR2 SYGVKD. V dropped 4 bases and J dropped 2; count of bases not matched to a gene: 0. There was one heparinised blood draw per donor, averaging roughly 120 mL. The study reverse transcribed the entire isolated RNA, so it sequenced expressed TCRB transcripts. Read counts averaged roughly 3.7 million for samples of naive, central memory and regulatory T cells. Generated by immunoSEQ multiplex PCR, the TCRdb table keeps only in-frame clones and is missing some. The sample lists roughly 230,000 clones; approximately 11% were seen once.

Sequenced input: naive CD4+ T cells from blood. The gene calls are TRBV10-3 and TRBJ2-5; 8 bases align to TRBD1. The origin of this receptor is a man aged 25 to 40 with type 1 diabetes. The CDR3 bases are TGTGCCATCAGTGGGACAGGGCAAGAGACCCAGTACTTC. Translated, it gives CAISGTGQETQYF.